These T cell receptor beta chains were read from a single sample in a study of T cells after yellow fever vaccination. Each CDR3 protein is one row after TCRdb ran MiXCR on the 5' RACE reads. The sample holds around 250,000 distinct CDR3 sequences, 6.9% seen once. Material: CD4+ T cells sorted from PBMCs, obtained 15 days after the yellow fever booster vaccination. All receptors come from a man aged 30 to 45 who received the YFV17D yellow fever vaccine. Both conserved end residues are part of each CDR3. Each record gives: clone size, V gene, J gene, D gene, CDR3 protein, CDR3 DNA. The D gene is left open where the match is weak. Expanded clones get a size class; other rows say once, few or many, or leave the size out.

size: many; V: TRBV20-1; J: TRBJ1-1; D: .; CDR3: CSASIFTEAFF; DNA: TGCAGTGCTAGTATTTTCACTGAAGCTTTCTTT
size: few; V: TRBV9; J: TRBJ2-1; D: .; CDR3: CASSTLRVGLNEQFF; DNA: TGTGCCAGCAGCACCCTCAGGGTGGGCTTAAATGAGCAGTTCTTC
size: few; V: TRBV10-2; J: TRBJ2-7; D: .; CDR3: CASSIGFPYEQYF; DNA: TGCGCCAGCAGTATCGGGTTTCCCTACGAGCAGTACTTC
size: once; V: TRBV7-2; J: TRBJ2-2; D: .; CDR3: CASKFRDSFAGELFF; DNA: TGTGCCAGCAAGTTTAGGGACTCATTCGCCGGGGAGCTGTTTTTT
size: many; V: TRBV3-1; J: TRBJ2-3; D: .; CDR3: CASSPRGVPTGDTQYF; DNA: TGTGCCAGCAGCCCACGCGGGGTACCGACGGGAGATACGCAGTATTTT
size: many; V: TRBV5-1; J: TRBJ1-1; D: .; CDR3: CASRLDPGVTEAFF; DNA: TGCGCCAGCCGCCTCGACCCAGGAGTCACTGAAGCTTTCTTT
size: once; V: TRBV6-2/TRBV6-3; J: TRBJ2-7; D: .; CDR3: CASTPDRLAEQYF; DNA: TGTGCCAGCACCCCCGATCGTCTGGCCGAGCAGTACTTC
size: many; V: TRBV20-1; J: TRBJ2-5; D: TRBD1; CDR3: CSAHGQGETQYF; DNA: TGCAGTGCCCATGGACAGGGAGAGACCCAGTACTTC
size: .; V: TRBV11-2; J: TRBJ1-2; D: TRBD1; CDR3: CASSLDGVGTVIYGYTF; DNA: TGTGCCAGCAGCTTAGACGGGGTAGGGACAGTTATCTATGGCTACACCTTC
size: many; V: TRBV7-9; J: TRBJ1-1; D: .; CDR3: CASSLQVNTEAFF; DNA: TGTGCCAGCAGCTTACAGGTTAACACTGAAGCTTTCTTT
size: .; V: TRBV20-1; J: TRBJ2-1; D: TRBD2; CDR3: CSAVSGRMRNEQFF; DNA: TGCAGTGCTGTTAGCGGGAGGATGAGGAATGAGCAGTTCTTC
size: .; V: TRBV14; J: TRBJ2-1; D: .; CDR3: CASSQFGGGQFF; DNA: TGTGCCAGCAGCCAATTTGGTGGGGGGCAGTTCTTC
size: few; V: TRBV7-2; J: TRBJ2-3; D: .; CDR3: CASTPRTDTQYF; DNA: TGTGCCAGCACCCCCCGGACAGATACGCAGTATTTT
size: .; V: TRBV29-1; J: TRBJ2-1; D: .; CDR3: CSVLTGRTYNEQFF; DNA: TGCAGCGTTCTAACGGGGAGGACTTACAATGAGCAGTTCTTC
size: .; V: TRBV10-3; J: TRBJ2-7; D: .; CDR3: CATAIRGLEPSYEQYF; DNA: TGTGCCACCGCCATCCGGGGGTTAGAACCATCCTACGAGCAGTACTTC
size: many; V: TRBV7-3; J: TRBJ2-1; D: TRBD1; CDR3: CASSAGTGASNEQFF; DNA: TGTGCCAGCAGCGCCGGGACAGGGGCGTCCAATGAGCAGTTCTTC
size: few; V: TRBV7-3; J: TRBJ2-1; D: .; CDR3: CASSRGGAHRAPEQFF; DNA: TGTGCCAGCAGCCGCGGGGGCGCCCATCGTGCGCCTGAGCAGTTCTTC
size: .; V: TRBV15; J: TRBJ1-2; D: .; CDR3: CATSWDRAVGYTF; DNA: TGTGCCACCAGTTGGGATCGGGCTGTTGGCTACACCTTC
size: many; V: TRBV7-8; J: TRBJ1-1; D: .; CDR3: CASSSYNRDGTEAFF; DNA: TGTGCCAGCAGCTCATATAACAGGGATGGAACTGAAGCTTTCTTT
size: .; V: TRBV11-2; J: TRBJ2-1; D: TRBD2; CDR3: CASSLDWGLAGTGEQFF; DNA: TGTGCCAGCAGCTTAGACTGGGGACTAGCGGGAACGGGTGAGCAGTTCTTC
size: .; V: TRBV20-1; J: TRBJ2-6; D: TRBD1; CDR3: CSAPKSRTGFGGANVLTF; DNA: TGCAGTGCCCCCAAATCGCGGACAGGGTTCGGTGGGGCCAACGTCCTGACTTTC
size: many; V: TRBV6-1; J: TRBJ2-5; D: TRBD1; CDR3: CASRPRQGMGETQYF; DNA: TGTGCCAGCAGGCCTCGACAGGGCATGGGGGAGACCCAGTACTTC
size: many; V: TRBV7-9; J: TRBJ2-7; D: TRBD2; CDR3: CASSFRGSKSYEQYF; DNA: TGTGCCAGCAGCTTCCGCGGGAGTAAGTCCTACGAGCAGTACTTC
size: few; V: TRBV14; J: TRBJ2-3; D: TRBD2; CDR3: CASSPGLAGASQYF; DNA: TGTGCCAGCAGCCCAGGACTAGCGGGAGCATCGCAGTATTTT
size: many; V: TRBV12-3/TRBV12-4; J: TRBJ2-5; D: .; CDR3: CASSLGTIQETQYF; DNA: TGTGCCAGCAGTTTAGGGACTATTCAAGAGACCCAGTACTTC
size: .; V: TRBV30; J: TRBJ2-1; D: TRBD2; CDR3: CAWILAGVGEQFF; DNA: TGTGCCTGGATACTCGCGGGAGTCGGTGAGCAGTTCTTC
size: few; V: TRBV11-2; J: TRBJ1-4; D: .; CDR3: CASSSPIGWGKLFF; DNA: TGTGCCAGCAGCTCTCCGATAGGGTGGGGAAAACTGTTTTTT
size: few; V: TRBV12-3/TRBV12-4; J: TRBJ1-4; D: .; CDR3: CASSPSYGPTNEKLFF; DNA: TGTGCCAGCAGCCCTTCGTACGGGCCAACTAATGAAAAACTGTTTTTT
size: .; V: TRBV20-1; J: TRBJ1-1; D: .; CDR3: CSARDIRGGQTEAFF; DNA: TGCAGTGCTAGGGATATTCGCGGGGGGCAGACTGAAGCTTTCTTT
size: many; V: TRBV29-1; J: TRBJ2-2; D: TRBD2; CDR3: CSARAGGTGELFF; DNA: TGCAGCGCGCGAGCGGGAGGTACCGGGGAGCTGTTTTTT
size: .; V: TRBV2; J: TRBJ2-1; D: TRBD2; CDR3: CASSVWEGEQFF; DNA: TGTGCCAGCAGTGTCTGGGAGGGTGAGCAGTTCTTC